This T cell receptor beta chain was obtained from a study of blood T cell repertoires in COVID-19. Study background: Spain, Italy and the United States supplied samples that represented acute and convalescent COVID-19. The cDNA or gDNA used as material had been derived from T cells, B-cell-depleted T cells, or PBMCs.

In the original analysis: Reference gene primer amplification gave estimated nucleated cell counts. Clones were sequenced by immunoSEQ multiplex PCR, and TCRdb holds only the in-frame ones, with some missing. The V and J calls and clone size come from that table; D and trimming were worked out from the DNA. The sample includes about 130,000 clones, around 86% seen only once; the top ten take 8.5% to 10%. The CDR3 contains 14 residues. The V gene lost 0 bases and the J gene lost 3 bases, with 10 bases spanning the gap. Germline CDR1 SGHRS, CDR2 YFSETQ. Sequencing used peripheral blood. The sequence derives from a man aged 35 to 55 with active or convalescent COVID-19. The chain links TRBV5-1 to TRBJ2-7; tentative D call: TRBD1 (5 bases). CDR3 DNA sequence: TGCGCCAGCAGCTTGGGGTTTCAGGGCTACGAGCAGTACTTC. It specifies CASSLGFQGYEQYF.